Shown below are 13 T cell receptor beta chains from a single sample sequenced in a study of blood T cell repertoires in COVID-19. Libraries were prepared by immunoSEQ multiplex PCR; TCRdb keeps only in-frame clonotypes and omits some of them. The table shows a few hundred thousand clones, with roughly nine tenths occurring only once. The sequencing sample was made of PBMCs or T cells enriched from blood (not recorded which). Source of these receptors: a man aged 18-30 years who had recovered from COVID-19.

The CDR3 DNA reads TGCAGCGTTGAGTCCGGGGAAGATCAGCCCCAGCATTTT. Its translation is CSVESGEDQPQHF. V and J are TRBV29-1 and TRBJ1-5; D gene uncertain. V lost 3 bases to trimming and J lost 5 bases, with 11 bases between them. The CDR3 covers 13 residues. CDR1 is SQVTM, CDR2 ANQGSEA, per germline. The variable domain in full, completed from reference TRBV29-1 and TRBJ1-5, reads SAVISQKPSRDICQRGTSLTIQCQVDSQVTMMFWYRQQPGQSLTLIATANQGSEATYESGFVIDKFPISRPNLTFSTLTVSNMSPEDSSIYLCSVESGEDQPQHFGDGTRLSIL.

The chain links TRBV2 to TRBJ2-3; D possibly corresponds to TRBD1 (5 bases). CDR3 length: 14 amino acids. V shed 6 bases and J shed 3 bases, with 13 bases lying between them. Germline CDR1 SNHLY, CDR2 FYNNEI. CDR3 coding DNA: TGTGCCAGCAGAATGGGGCCAGCTACAGATACGCAGTATTTT. Protein product: CASRMGPATDTQYF.

V usage is TRBV19 and J usage is TRBJ2-7, with D perhaps matching TRBD1 (6 bases). Per germline, CDR1 LNHDA and CDR2 SQIVND (reference sequence). This CDR3 region has 13 residues. V dropped 6 bases and J dropped 2 bases, with 11 bases sitting between them. CDR3 DNA: TGTGCCAGTAGCCCCAGGGGACCCTACGAGCAGTACTTC. Amino acids: CASSPRGPYEQYF.

This clone was observed once. The V and J genes are TRBV6-5 and TRBJ2-7; 9 nucleotides agree with TRBD2. CDR3 size: 14 residues. The germline V gene has CDR1 MNHEY and CDR2 SVGAGI. Trimming took 4 bases from V and 3 from J; bases not matched to a gene: 4. CDR3 sequence: CASSSTSGLYEQYF. Written as DNA, the CDR3 is TGTGCCAGCAGTTCGACTAGCGGTCTCTACGAGCAGTACTTC.

The rearrangement joins TRBV7-3 to TRBJ1-6; 7 bases are shared with TRBD1. The germline CDR1 and CDR2 sequences are SGHTA and FQGTGA. The CDR3 spans 14 residues. Trimming at V came to 5 bases and at J to 8 bases, leaving 6 bases not matched to a gene. In nucleotides, the CDR3 is TGTGCCAGCAGCCGGGACAGTCCGTATTCACCCCTCCACTTT. It specifies CASSRDSPYSPLHF.

The chain has TRBV15 and TRBJ1-2; D uncertain. The CDR3 has 15 residues. Germline CDR1 reads LNHNV; CDR2 reads YYDKDF (reference sequence). The germline V and J ends were trimmed by 4 bases and 8 bases, with 20 bases remaining between them. CDR3 protein: CATSTYRPTARGYTF. The CDR3 DNA is TGTGCCACCAGCACTTACCGGCCGACTGCCCGGGGCTACACCTTC.

The chain has TRBV19 and TRBJ1-1; possibly TRBD1 for D (6 bases). The CDR3 is 15 amino acids. Germline-derived CDR1 and CDR2 are LNHDA and SQIVND (reference sequence). The V end lost 9 bases, the J end lost 3 bases, and 20 bases lay between the germline ends. Here the CDR3 reads CARKPGQGQYTEAFF. The DNA for the CDR3 is TGTGCCAGAAAACCCGGGCAGGGGCAATACACTGAAGCTTTCTTT.

V is TRBV29-1 and J is TRBJ1-1; D uncertain. Trimming pared 6 bases from V and 0 bases from J, leaving 17 bases between. The CDR3 loop spans 15 amino acids. Looked up from germline, CDR1 is SQVTM and CDR2 is ANQGSEA. CDR3 amino acids: CSVISGRPMNTEAFF. The CDR3 nucleotides read TGCAGCGTAATTAGTGGCAGGCCTATGAACACTGAAGCTTTCTTT.

This rearrangement joins TRBV11-3 to TRBJ2-7, with TRBD1 matching 7 bases. Trimming at V came to 5 bases and at J to 6 bases, leaving 7 bases not matched to a gene. Germline CDR1 is SGHNT and CDR2 is YENEEA. CDR3 length equals 13 residues. The CDR3 sequence is CASSLRTGPEQYF. The CDR3, as DNA: TGTGCCAGCAGCCTTCGGACAGGTCCCGAGCAGTACTTC.

This clone was seen a handful of times. The CDR3 protein is CASSPQGQGGELFF. The CDR3 DNA follows: TGCGCCAGCTCTCCTCAGGGGCAGGGCGGGGAGCTGTTTTTT. The chain links TRBV5-1 to TRBJ2-2; TRBD1 is a possible D gene (6 bases). V was trimmed by 7 bases and J by 7 bases, leaving 17 bases between them. Germline CDR1 reads SGHRS; CDR2 reads YFSETQ. The CDR3 loop spans 14 amino acids.

The chain carries TRBV7-9 and TRBJ1-4, with D possibly matching TRBD1 (6 bases). This CDR3 comprises 14 residues. CDR1 is SEHNR and CDR2 is FQNEAQ in the germline V gene (reference sequence). Trimming left V 4 bases short and J 10 bases short, with 16 bases between. The CDR3 region has the DNA TGTGCCAGCAGCTCCGGACAGCGCATAGGAAAACTGTTTTTT. Translated: CASSSGQRIGKLFF.

V is TRBV7-9 and J is TRBJ1-6; 7 positions agree with TRBD1. CDR3 length: 19 amino acids. Germline values: CDR1 SEHNR, CDR2 FQNEAQ (reference sequence). V was clipped by 0 bases and J by 8 bases; unmatched bases: 16. DNA for the CDR3: TGTGCCAGCAGCTTAGCCATCCCAAGAACAGGGGTTGGCGATTCACCCCTCCACTTT. Translation gives CASSLAIPRTGVGDSPLHF.

J is TRBJ1-1 and V is TRBV27; 10 bases fit TRBD1. Per germline, CDR1 MNHEY and CDR2 SMNVEV (reference sequence). V lost 5 bases and J lost 4; bases outside the gene matches: 4. The CDR3 runs 14 residues. The CDR3 loop reads CASSIWTGGTEAFF. CDR3 DNA: TGTGCCAGCAGTATCTGGACAGGGGGCACTGAAGCTTTCTTT.